The rows below give T cell receptor beta chains drawn from one sample of a study of T cells in Graves' hyperthyroidism and ophthalmopathy. TCRdb reprocessed the multiplex PCR reads with MiXCR, giving one entry per CDR3 protein. The data contain about 610,000 distinct CDR3 sequences, over 12% of them singletons. The specimen sequenced was blood. The receptors derive from a woman aged 40 to 50 with Graves' ophthalmopathy. The CDR3 runs from the conserved cysteine through the conserved F or W. The D gene is left open where the match is weak. The size field is filled for only some rows; it gives once, few, many or a size class.

v_gene	d_gene	j_gene	abundance	CDR3nt	CDR3aa
TRBV5-1	TRBD1	TRBJ1-3	few	TGCGCCAGCAGCCTCGGGACAGGGGGCACCTTGTCCACCATATATTTT	CASSLGTGGTLSTIYF
TRBV6-2/TRBV6-3	-	TRBJ2-7	-	TGTGCCAGCAGTTACCCCGAAGCCTACAGGGCCCTCTACGAGCAGTACTTC	CASSYPEAYRALYEQYF
TRBV20-1	-	TRBJ1-1	-	TGCAGTATCCATTCAGGGAACACTGAAGCTTTCTTT	CSIHSGNTEAFF
TRBV29-1	-	TRBJ2-1	-	TGCAGCGTTGACGGCGGGCGGGGTTTGGTCTATGAGCAGTTCTTC	CSVDGGRGLVYEQFF
TRBV11-3	TRBD1	TRBJ1-1	many	TGTGCCAGCAGCACACGGGACAGGGAGGGCACTGAAGCTTTCTTT	CASSTRDREGTEAFF
TRBV7-2	TRBD2	TRBJ2-7	many	TGTGCCAGCAGCTTAGCGACTAGCGGGGGTGCCTACGAGCAGTACTTC	CASSLATSGGAYEQYF
TRBV11-2	-	TRBJ1-2	-	TGTGCCAGCAGCCTTGACCTGGATGGCTACACCTTC	CASSLDLDGYTF
TRBV20-1	-	TRBJ2-7	once	TGCAGTGCTACACCGGAGACAGTCGGCTCCTACGAGCAGTACTTC	CSATPETVGSYEQYF
TRBV6-1	-	TRBJ1-2	once	TGTGCCAGCTCGGTCAGCGAGGGAGGCTATGGCTACACCTTC	CASSVSEGGYGYTF
TRBV2	-	TRBJ2-1	many	TGTGCCAGCAAGGGTTTTTCCTCCTACAATGAGCAGTTCTTC	CASKGFSSYNEQFF
TRBV2	TRBD2	TRBJ2-7	many	TGTGCCAGCAGAACGAGACTAGCGGGAGACGAGCAGTACTTC	CASRTRLAGDEQYF
TRBV20-1	TRBD1	TRBJ2-5	many	TGCAGTGCTAGCTTGGGACAGGGATTGTGGACCCAGTACTTC	CSASLGQGLWTQYF
TRBV12-3/TRBV12-4	-	TRBJ2-7	many	TGTGCCAGCAGCCTAGATCCGGACGAGCAGTACTTC	CASSLDPDEQYF
TRBV6-2/TRBV6-3	TRBD2	TRBJ2-5	many	TGTGCCAGCAGTTACCCGACAGCGGGAGAAGAGACCCAGTACTTC	CASSYPTAGEETQYF
TRBV28	-	TRBJ2-2	many	TGTGCCAGCAGTTTGGGAGGCGGTCACACCGGGGAGCTGTTTTTT	CASSLGGGHTGELFF
TRBV5-1	TRBD1	TRBJ2-4	-	TGCGCCAGCAGCCAGAGGACAGGGGAACCGTACATTCAGTACTTC	CASSQRTGEPYIQYF
TRBV28	-	TRBJ2-7	-	TGTGCCAGCAGTTCCCCCCAGGTTGCGACAGGAGGCGAGCAGTACTTC	CASSSPQVATGGEQYF
TRBV7-8	-	TRBJ2-7	many	TGTGCCAGCAGATCCCGGTCCTCCTACGAGCAGTACTTC	CASRSRSSYEQYF
TRBV5-1	-	TRBJ1-5	-	TGCGCCAGCAGCCCAATCGCCGGGGGGGACAATCAGCCCCAGCATTTT	CASSPIAGGDNQPQHF
TRBV6-2/TRBV6-3	-	TRBJ2-5	-	TGTGCCAGCAGCCCCCCGGGCGACTTGAAAGAGACCCAGTACTTC	CASSPPGDLKETQYF
TRBV24-1	-	TRBJ2-7	many	TGTGCCACCAGTGATTCCGACAGAGGGGAGCAGTACTTC	CATSDSDRGEQYF
TRBV12-3/TRBV12-4	-	TRBJ1-2	-	TGTGCCAGGCGGGGGACCTGGACCGGCGGCGGCTATGGCTACACCTTC	CARRGTWTGGGYGYTF
TRBV29-1	-	TRBJ2-7	many	TGCAGCGTTGAGGTAGGGCACGCCCAGCAGTACTTC	CSVEVGHAQQYF
TRBV4-1	TRBD2	TRBJ2-7	-	TGCGCCAGCAGCCAAGATTGGAATAGCGGGATTGGGGAGCAGTACTTC	CASSQDWNSGIGEQYF
TRBV19	TRBD1	TRBJ1-5	-	TGTGCCAGTAGTGCCCAGGGGGCGCGGAGCAATCAGCCCCAGCATTTT	CASSAQGARSNQPQHF
TRBV12-5	-	TRBJ1-2	many	TGTGCTAGTGGTTTGGATCGGGGGGGAGACGAGAACTATGGCTACACCTTC	CASGLDRGGDENYGYTF
TRBV6-2/TRBV6-3	TRBD2	TRBJ2-2	-	TGTGCCAGCAGTTACGGGGAGGTTAGCGGGATGGGTACCGGGGAGCTGTTTTTT	CASSYGEVSGMGTGELFF
TRBV28	-	TRBJ2-2	many	TGTGCCAGCAGGCCCCGGACCGAAAGCGGGGAGCTGTTTTTT	CASRPRTESGELFF
TRBV5-1	-	TRBJ2-7	many	TGCGCCAGCAGCTGGGAGGACCCGAACTACGAGCAGTACTTC	CASSWEDPNYEQYF
TRBV7-2	-	TRBJ2-5	many	TGTGCCAGCAGCTTAGCACCAAACCAAGAGACCCAGTACTTC	CASSLAPNQETQYF
TRBV4-2	TRBD1	TRBJ2-3	few	TGTGCCAGCAGACCTCTTCCCCCTCTGGACAGGGCGACAGATACGCAGTATTTT	CASRPLPPLDRATDTQYF
TRBV30	-	TRBJ1-1	many	TGTGCCATGCGCGCACAGGGACGAACTGAAGCTTTCTTT	CAMRAQGRTEAFF
TRBV12-3/TRBV12-4	-	TRBJ2-7	many	TGTGCCAGCACCCTCGGCGGAGACTACCGATACGAGCAGTACTTC	CASTLGGDYRYEQYF
TRBV11-1	TRBD2	TRBJ2-5	-	TGTGCCAGCAGCTCCCGACTAGCGGGAGGGCCTGGGGGAGAGACCCAGTACTTC	CASSSRLAGGPGGETQYF
TRBV19	-	TRBJ1-2	many	TGTGCCAGTATCAAAGGCGGCACGAGCTATGGCTACACCTTC	CASIKGGTSYGYTF
TRBV27	-	TRBJ2-5	many	TGTGCCAGCAGTTTATCGAGGGGCGAGGAGACCCAGTACTTC	CASSLSRGEETQYF
TRBV6-5	TRBD1	TRBJ1-5	many	TGTGCCAGCCGGGACAGGGCAATGTGGGGCAATCAGCCCCAGCATTTT	CASRDRAMWGNQPQHF
TRBV28	TRBD2	TRBJ2-5	many	TGTGCCAGCAACTCCCCAGTAACCGGACTAGCGGGAAGATTAAGGGAGACCCAGTACTTC	CASNSPVTGLAGRLRETQYF
TRBV2	-	TRBJ1-5	few	TGTGCCAGCGGGGGACCGATGAATCAGCCCCAGCATTTT	CASGGPMNQPQHF
TRBV4-1	TRBD1	TRBJ1-1	many	TGCGCCAGCAGCCAAGCACAGGGGCGGACTGAAGCTTTCTTT	CASSQAQGRTEAFF
TRBV24-1	TRBD2	TRBJ2-5	many	TGTGCCACCAGTGACCTGGGACTAGCGGGCGCCGGAGAGACCCAGTACTTC	CATSDLGLAGAGETQYF
TRBV13	-	TRBJ2-7	-	TGTGCCAGCAGCTTAAGAGCAGGGCGTAACTACGAGCAGTACTTC	CASSLRAGRNYEQYF
TRBV30	-	TRBJ1-1	many	TGTGCCTGGAGTGTAACGTCGGGTCAGGCTTTCTTT	CAWSVTSGQAFF
TRBV19	-	TRBJ1-2	many	TGTGCCAGCAGTGTAACTGGGTATGGCTACACCTTC	CASSVTGYGYTF
TRBV24-1	TRBD1	TRBJ2-2	many	TGTGCCACCAGTGACGACAGGGGGAGTGGGACCGGGGAGCTGTTTTTT	CATSDDRGSGTGELFF
TRBV7-6	-	TRBJ1-1	many	TGTGCCAGCAGCCCAACCGACAGAATGAACACTGAAGCTTTCTTT	CASSPTDRMNTEAFF
TRBV27	-	TRBJ2-7	many	TGTGCCAGCACGGACAGGGAGGGCTACGAGCAGTACTTC	CASTDREGYEQYF
TRBV28	TRBD2	TRBJ2-7	many	TGTGCCAGCAGACACCCACGACTAGCGGGTAGCTCCTACGAGCAGTACTTC	CASRHPRLAGSSYEQYF
TRBV6-1	-	TRBJ2-5	many	TGTGCCAGCAGTGAACGAACGGAAGAGACCCAGTACTTC	CASSERTEETQYF
TRBV7-3	-	TRBJ1-5	-	TGTGCCAGCAGTCAAACTCCAAATCAGCCCCAGCATTTT	CASSQTPNQPQHF
TRBV14	-	TRBJ1-3	many	TGTGCCAGCAGCCAATCCCCGGCTGGAAACACCATATATTTT	CASSQSPAGNTIYF
TRBV28	-	TRBJ2-5	many	TGTGCCAGCAGGCCAGGGGGGGAAGAGACCCAGTACTTC	CASRPGGEETQYF
TRBV4-2	TRBD2	TRBJ2-7	-	TGTGCCAGCAGAGATATGTCACTAGCGGGGACCTACGAGCAGTACTTC	CASRDMSLAGTYEQYF